One and the same sample provided the 6 T cell receptor beta chains below, sequenced in a study of T cell responses to AZD1222 COVID-19 vaccine. Assay used: immunoSEQ multiplex PCR; TCRdb lists only in-frame clones, some missing. The repertoire holds 85,000 to 110,000 clones, about 92% seen once, with about 5% in the top ten. Here the sequenced sample was peripheral blood, taken on day 0 of AZD1222 vaccination. All receptors derive from an adult in good health.

The chain recombines TRBV30 with TRBJ1-1, with D maybe TRBD1 (6 bases). Trimming pared 1 base from V and 6 bases from J, leaving 12 bases between. The CDR3 extends over 13 amino acids. Germline V lookup: CDR1 GTSNPN, CDR2 SVGIG (reference sequence). The CDR3 bases are TGTGCCTGGAGTGGGCAGGGGATGTCTGAAGCTTTCTTT. The encoded protein is CAWSGQGMSEAFF.

The CDR3 coding sequence is TGTGCCAGTAGATTTAGCGGTAACACCGGGGAGCTGTTTTTT. Protein sequence: CASRFSGNTGELFF. The V call is TRBV19, the J call TRBJ2-2, with a tentative D call TRBD2 (6 bases). The CDR3 totals 14 residues. V was clipped by 6 bases and J by 2 bases, with 10 bases between them. Germline V CDR1 and CDR2: LNHDA, SQIVND (reference sequence). Full variable domain (remainder filled in from reference TRBV19 and TRBJ2-2): DGGITQSPKYLFRKEGQNVTLSCEQNLNHDAMYWYRQDPGQGLRLIYYSQIVNDFQKGDIAEGYSVSREKKESFPLTVTSAQKNPTAFYLCASRFSGNTGELFFGEGSRLTVL.

The genes are TRBV7-9 and TRBJ1-1; unclear D gene. This CDR3 has 12 residues. Trimming removed 1 base from V and 10 bases from J, with 10 bases in between. Germline V lookup: CDR1 SEHNR, CDR2 FQNEAQ (reference sequence). The CDR3 DNA sequence: TGTGCCAGCAGCTTAGTTCGTCAAGGAGCTTTCTTT. Protein: CASSLVRQGAFF. The whole variable domain, filled in from reference TRBV7-9 and TRBJ1-1, reads DTGVSQNPRHKITKRGQNVTFRCDPISEHNRLYWYRQTLGQGPEFLTYFQNEAQLEKSRLLSDRFSAERPKGSFSTLEIQRTEQGDSAMYLCASSLVRQGAFFGQGTRLTVV.

The rearrangement joins TRBV29-1 to TRBJ1-1; 7 bases fit TRBD1. J lost 7 bases, V lost 6 bases, and 2 bases had no gene match. CDR1 is SQVTM, CDR2 ANQGSEA, per germline. This CDR3 has 10 residues. This chain's CDR3 is CSVRDSEAFF. The CDR3, as DNA: TGCAGCGTCCGGGACAGTGAAGCTTTCTTT.

The J gene is TRBJ2-7, the V gene TRBV7-2; D call uncertain. The CDR3 is made up of 12 amino acids. V lost 5 bases to trimming and J lost 0 bases, with 5 bases between them. The germline V gene encodes CDR1 SGHTA and CDR2 FQGNSA. The CDR3 sequence is CASSTLSYEQYF. CDR3 DNA sequence: TGTGCCAGCAGCACGCTCTCCTACGAGCAGTACTTC.

V and J are TRBV6-5 and TRBJ1-4, with D tentatively TRBD1 (5 bases). The length of the CDR3 is 15 residues. CDR1 and CDR2 from the germline V gene are MNHEY and SVGAGI. The V gene lost 4 bases and the J gene lost 1 base, with 10 bases spanning the gap. CDR3 DNA: TGTGCCAGCAGTTCTTGGACAAGAACTAATGAAAAACTGTTTTTT. It translates to CASSSWTRTNEKLFF.